This passage covers 14 T cell receptor beta chains from one sample sequenced in a study of ipilimumab plus nivolumab after autologous stem cell transplantation. Measured with immunoSEQ multiplex PCR; TCRdb has only the in-frame clones, and not every one. The profile shows about 9,800 clones, about 70% of them singletons. Sequences were derived from PBMCs, sampled in a trial of ipilimumab plus nivolumab as post-transplant consolidation. These receptors came from a female donor with multiple myeloma.

In its sample, this clone ranks as medium-sized (0.01 to 0.1%). The chain joins TRBV21-1 to TRBJ1-5. TRBV21-1 is classified as a pseudogene. CDR3 length: 17 amino acids. CDR3 sequence reads: CASSTVSPRVPNQPQHF. The CDR3 DNA reads TGTGCCAGCAGCACTGTATCTCCCCGGGTCCCCAATCAGCCCCAGCATTTT.

The chain combines TRBV7-2 with TRBJ2-1; D is unresolved. Germline loops: CDR1 SGHTA, CDR2 FQGNSA. This CDR3 has 12 residues. Deletions cut 4 bases from V and 10 bases from J, with 11 bases between. CDR3 coding DNA: TGTGCCAGCAGCTCCTCTGTCTTAGAGCAGTTCTTC. Amino acids: CASSSSVLEQFF.

The chain joins TRBV7-7 to TRBJ2-3; D ambiguous. Trimming pared 4 bases from V and 6 bases from J, leaving 5 bases between. Germline CDR1 and CDR2: SSHAT and FNYEAQ (reference sequence). The CDR3 consists of 11 residues. The CDR3 DNA reads TGTGCCAGCAGCTCATCTGATACGCAGTATTTT. Its translation: CASSSSDTQYF.

This rearrangement joins TRBV14 to TRBJ2-7; D unresolved. The CDR3 consists of 14 residues. The V gene lost 1 base and the J gene lost 3 bases, with 10 bases spanning the gap. The germline CDR1 and CDR2 sequences are SGHDN and FVKESK. Here the CDR3 reads CASSQVFANYEQYF. The CDR3 region has the DNA TGTGCCAGCAGCCAAGTCTTTGCGAACTACGAGCAGTACTTC.

This clone was observed a few times. This chain uses TRBV28 with TRBJ2-2; TRBD1 might be the D (6 bases). Germline-derived CDR1 and CDR2 are MDHEN and SYDVKM. Trimming took 5 bases from V and 2 from J, leaving 12 bases between them. The CDR3 is 15 amino acids. CDR3 bases: TGTGCCAGCAGTCTCAGACAGGTTAACACCGGGGAGCTGTTTTTT. This codes for CASSLRQVNTGELFF.

The chain carries TRBV7-9 and TRBJ2-2; D unclear. CDR3 length: 13 amino acids. Trimming shortened V by 5 bases and J by 11 bases, and 15 bases separated the two germline ends. The germline V gene encodes CDR1 SEHNR and CDR2 FQNEAQ (reference sequence). The CDR3 nucleotides are TGTGCCAGCAGCACACCCCTTAGCTTAGAGCTGTTTTTT. The encoded protein is CASSTPLSLELFF.

The J gene is TRBJ2-5, the V gene TRBV5-6; 9 nucleotides align to TRBD2. CDR1 and CDR2 (germline): SGHDT, YYEEEE. Trimming cost V 0 bases and J 1 base; bases outside gene matches: 10. The CDR3 is 18 residues long. This CDR3 is CASSLEWAGGDFQETQYF. DNA of the CDR3: TGTGCCAGCAGCTTGGAATGGGCGGGAGGGGACTTCCAAGAGACCCAGTACTTC.

The rearrangement uses TRBV7-2 and TRBJ2-5, with TRBD2 matching over 12 bases. The CDR3 has 16 amino acids. V trimming: 7 bases; J trimming: 5 bases; junction bases outside the gene matches: 11. CDR1 and CDR2 (germline): SGHTA, FQGNSA. CDR3 protein: CASTPGALAGGETQYF. CDR3 in DNA: TGTGCCAGCACTCCAGGGGCCCTAGCGGGAGGGGAGACCCAGTACTTC.

This clone was observed a few times. The chain joins TRBV28 to TRBJ1-4; D is possibly TRBD1 (5 bases). The CDR3 is 13 residues long. Between the trimmed V and J ends, which lost 5 bases and 7 bases, there was a span of 11 bases. Germline values: CDR1 MDHEN, CDR2 SYDVKM. The CDR3, as DNA: TGTGCCAGCAGTGGTCAGAGGGGTGAAAAACTGTTTTTT. It translates to CASSGQRGEKLFF.

This chain joins TRBV5-6 and TRBJ2-6; D is ambiguous. V shed 5 bases and J shed 0 bases, with 9 bases lying between them. The length of the CDR3 is 15 residues. Germline V lookup: CDR1 SGHDT, CDR2 YYEEEE. The CDR3 sequence: CASRDGGSGANVLTF. CDR3 nucleotide sequence: TGTGCCAGCAGGGACGGCGGCTCTGGGGCCAACGTCCTGACTTTC.

This clone occurred a few times. This chain connects TRBV19 to TRBJ2-3, with 8 nucleotides matching TRBD2. This CDR3 contains 14 residues. The germline V gene encodes CDR1 LNHDA and CDR2 SQIVND (reference sequence). The J segment lost 6 bases and the V segment lost 1 base, leaving 3 bases of the junction unmatched. CDR3 sequence (DNA): TGTGCCAGTAGTATAGCGGGAGGGGAGGATACGCAGTATTTT. Its protein product is CASSIAGGEDTQYF.

V usage is TRBV7-9 and J usage is TRBJ2-7; D unclear. Germline lookup yields CDR1 SEHNR and CDR2 FQNEAQ (reference sequence). The V end was cut by 5 bases, the J end by 0 bases, with 5 bases between. The CDR3 spans 12 residues. CDR3 DNA sequence: TGTGCCAGCAGCCCTAGCTCCTACGAGCAGTACTTC. It specifies CASSPSSYEQYF.

CDR3: CASTLPGQIKNTEAFF. Here the CDR3 DNA reads TGTGCCAGCACCTTGCCGGGACAGATAAAGAACACTGAAGCTTTCTTT. The rearrangement uses TRBV6-6 and TRBJ1-1; 7 nucleotides align to TRBD1. The CDR3 loop spans 16 amino acids. Trimming took 7 bases from V and 1 from J; bases not matched to a gene: 12. CDR1 and CDR2 from the germline V gene are MNHNY and SVGAGI (reference sequence).

The chain uses TRBV28 and TRBJ2-7; TRBD1 aligns across 10 bases. The CDR3 consists of 15 residues. Germline lookup yields CDR1 MDHEN and CDR2 SYDVKM. V gave up 5 bases and J gave up 1 base; unmatched junction bases: 5. DNA for the CDR3: TGTGCCAGCAGTCCTCAGGGACAGGGGTCCTACGAGCAGTACTTC. Amino acids: CASSPQGQGSYEQYF.